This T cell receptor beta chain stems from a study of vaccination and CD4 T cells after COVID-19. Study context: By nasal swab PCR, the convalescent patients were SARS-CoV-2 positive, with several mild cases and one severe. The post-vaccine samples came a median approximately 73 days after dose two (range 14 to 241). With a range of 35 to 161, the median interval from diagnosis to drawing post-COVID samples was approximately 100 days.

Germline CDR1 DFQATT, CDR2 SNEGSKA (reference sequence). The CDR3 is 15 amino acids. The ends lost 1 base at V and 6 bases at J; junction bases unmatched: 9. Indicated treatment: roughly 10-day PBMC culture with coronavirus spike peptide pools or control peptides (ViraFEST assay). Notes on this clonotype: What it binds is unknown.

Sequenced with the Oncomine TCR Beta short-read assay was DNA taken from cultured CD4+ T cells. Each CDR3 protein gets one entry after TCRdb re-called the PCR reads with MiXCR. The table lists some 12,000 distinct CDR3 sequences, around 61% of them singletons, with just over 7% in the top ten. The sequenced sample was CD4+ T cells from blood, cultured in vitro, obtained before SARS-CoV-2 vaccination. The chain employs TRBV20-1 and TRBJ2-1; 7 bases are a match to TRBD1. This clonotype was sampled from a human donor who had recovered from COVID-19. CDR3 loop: CSARANGQAGNEQFF. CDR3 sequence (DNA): TGCAGTGCTAGAGCTAATGGACAGGCGGGCAATGAGCAGTTCTTC.